Included here is one T cell receptor (beta chain) sequence, with context. At one end, the junction sequence differs from germline, possibly due to a read error. This entry comes from a study of cytomegalovirus exposure and HLA in healthy donors. CDR1 and CDR2 (germline): SNHLY, FYNNEI. The CDR3 consists of 13 residues. Use of 60 Vbeta and 13 Jbeta primers characterized the PCR. This table comes from immunoSEQ multiplex PCR, and its TCRdb copy is limited to in-frame clones, with some not included. The sample shows a few hundred thousand clones, 75% of them seen only once. The sequenced material came from PBMCs. This receptor was taken from a young woman in good health and CMV-seronegative. The V call is TRBV2, the J call TRBJ2-7; tentatively, D is TRBD1 (5 bases). The CDR3 DNA sequence: TGTGCCAGCAGTGTTTCTCCCGGCGGACATATTGACTTC. Its protein is CASSVSPGGHIDF.